This T cell receptor (beta chain) was sequenced for a study of memory CD4+ T cells and cytomegalovirus serostatus. About the study: Donors were healthy Belgian adults, several CMV seropositive and approximately 23 seronegative.

The sort gate was single viable CD3+CD4+CD8-CD45RO+ cells for memory CD4+ T cells. Only in-frame clones appear in the TCRdb table, and some are missing; sequencing was by immunoSEQ multiplex PCR. The table lists tens of thousands of clones, more than 75% of them singletons. This clone was observed a single time. The CDR3 loop spans 14 amino acids. Trimming removed 6 bases from V and 5 bases from J; junction bases left unmatched: 6. Germline V gives CDR1 MNHNS, CDR2 SASEGT. The specimen was memory CD4+ T cells from blood. This TCR came from an adult in good health and CMV-seropositive. The gene calls are TRBV6-1 and TRBJ2-2; 7 bases fit TRBD2. For the CDR3, the DNA is TGTGCCAGCAGCCCATCGGGGGGTACCGGGGAGCTGTTTTTT. Its protein product is CASSPSGGTGELFF.